The 12 T cell receptor beta chains reported below all come from one sample, sequenced in a study of CD4 T cells in relation to SARS-CoV-2 and coronaviruses. TCRdb's copy holds only in-frame clones and misses some; the assay was immunoSEQ multiplex PCR. The data contain about 37,000 clones, around 82% of them singletons. Which antigens these TCRs recognize remains unknown. Material for sequencing was naive CD4+ T cells from PBMCs, cultured in vitro. This sample's subset: naive CD4+ T cells isolated by negative enrichment. The receptors were sampled from an adult with COVID-19.

The chain links TRBV5-5 to TRBJ1-3; 7 bases fit TRBD1. The CDR3 totals 15 residues. Looked up from germline, CDR1 is SGHKS and CDR2 is YYEKEE (reference sequence). With 4 bases clipped from V and 5 bases from J, the junction kept 9 bases outside the gene matches. CDR3 sequence (DNA): TGTGCCAGCAGCCCAACCGGACAGGAACGAAACACCATATATTTT. It encodes CASSPTGQERNTIYF.

CDR3 sequence (DNA): TGTGCCAGCAGGCGGGCAGCGAACTATGGCTACACCTTC. Amino acids: CASRRAANYGYTF. The chain couples TRBV6-5 to TRBJ1-2; D gene uncertain. There are 13 residues in the CDR3. V was clipped by 6 bases and J by 2 bases, with 10 bases between them. Germline CDR1 MNHEY, CDR2 SVGAGI.

The chain joins TRBV5-1 to TRBJ2-7; TRBD2 matches 7 bases. The germline V gene encodes CDR1 SGHRS and CDR2 YFSETQ. This CDR3 has 13 residues. V lost 2 bases and J lost 4; bases outside the gene matches: 3. The CDR3 sequence: CASSFAGEYEQYF. The CDR3 region has the DNA TGCGCCAGCAGCTTCGCGGGGGAATACGAGCAGTACTTC.

This rearrangement joins TRBV13 to TRBJ1-4; D unresolved. Trimming left V 1 base short and J 4 bases short, with 4 bases between. This CDR3 is built from 13 residues. Germline-derived CDR1 and CDR2 are PRHDT and FYEKMQ (reference sequence). DNA of the CDR3: TGTGCCAGCAGCTTAGCACGTAATGAAAAACTGTTTTTT. As protein: CASSLARNEKLFF.

The sample holds a few counts of this clone. The chain uses TRBV19 and TRBJ2-1; perhaps TRBD2 as D (5 bases). This CDR3 comprises 15 residues. Trimming removed 1 base from V and 3 bases from J, with 10 bases in between. Germline loops: CDR1 LNHDA, CDR2 SQIVND (reference sequence). The CDR3 bases are TGTGCCAGTAGTATAGCAGCGGCTAGCTACAATGAGCAGTTCTTC. This gives the protein CASSIAAASYNEQFF. Looking up the rest from reference TRBV19 and TRBJ2-1 gives the full variable domain: DGGITQSPKYLFRKEGQNVTLSCEQNLNHDAMYWYRQDPGQGLRLIYYSQIVNDFQKGDIAEGYSVSREKKESFPLTVTSAQKNPTAFYLCASSIAAASYNEQFFGPGTRLTVL.

DNA for the CDR3: TGTGCCAGCAGTTTAGGCACAGATACGCAGTATTTT. It specifies CASSLGTDTQYF. V usage is TRBV6-6 and J usage is TRBJ2-3; no definite D call. Germline loops: CDR1 MNHNY, CDR2 SVGAGI (reference sequence). Trimming shortened V by 4 bases and J by 1 base, and 3 bases separated the two germline ends. This CDR3 spans 12 amino acids.

This clone was seen only a few times. The chain is built from TRBV12-5 and TRBJ1-1; D ambiguous. The CDR3 consists of 13 residues. The V gene lost 7 bases and the J gene lost 1 base, with 10 bases spanning the gap. From germline, CDR1 is LGHNT and CDR2 FRNRAP. The CDR3 sequence: CASALTANTEAFF. DNA for the CDR3: TGTGCTAGTGCCCTAACAGCGAACACTGAAGCTTTCTTT.

The V gene is TRBV6-6, the J gene TRBJ2-5, with D uncertain. The germline CDR1 and CDR2 sequences are MNHNY and SVGAGI (reference sequence). The CDR3 is 12 residues long. V lost 4 bases and J 4 bases, leaving 7 bases between the germline ends. The CDR3: CASSFERETQYF. In DNA, the CDR3 is TGTGCCAGCAGTTTTGAACGAGAGACCCAGTACTTC.

The rearrangement links TRBV7-3 to TRBJ1-6; D is ambiguous. Per the germline V gene, CDR1 is SGHTA and CDR2 is FQGTGA. The CDR3 is 15 residues long. V lost 6 bases to trimming and J lost 1 base, with 10 bases between them. The CDR3 DNA follows: TGTGCCAGCAGAGAGGAAACGTCCTATAATTCACCCCTCCACTTT. This encodes CASREETSYNSPLHF.

The chain employs TRBV27 and TRBJ2-6, with 9 positions matching TRBD1. This CDR3 region has 18 residues. Trimming at V came to 4 bases and at J to 0 bases, leaving 7 bases not matched to a gene. Germline V gene data show CDR1 as MNHEY and CDR2 as SMNVEV (reference sequence). The CDR3 DNA sequence: TGTGCCAGCAGTTCACAGGGGGCCATCCACTCTGGGGCCAACGTCCTGACTTTC. Translated: CASSSQGAIHSGANVLTF.

This clone came up a few times. This chain uses TRBV4-1 with TRBJ1-3; perhaps TRBD1 as D (5 bases). Per the germline V gene, CDR1 is MGHRA and CDR2 is YSYEKL. This CDR3 has 15 amino acids. Trimming left V 1 base short and J 2 bases short, with 9 bases between. The CDR3 DNA is TGCGCCAGCAGCCAAGGGCAGGGCCCTGGAAACACCATATATTTT. This gives the protein CASSQGQGPGNTIYF.

The V gene is TRBV28, the J gene TRBJ1-1; possible D gene TRBD1, 6 bases. V shed 5 bases and J shed 4 bases, with 17 bases lying between them. Germline CDR1 and CDR2: MDHEN and SYDVKM. The CDR3 runs 15 residues. The CDR3 here is CASSGSGQGTTEAFF. CDR3 nucleotides: TGTGCCAGCAGTGGCTCCGGGCAGGGGACCACTGAAGCTTTCTTT.